The present T cell receptor (beta chain) was sequenced within a study of ipilimumab plus nivolumab after autologous stem cell transplantation (dated by TCRdb to the early 2020s). At the level of the whole study: The median number of doses that trial patients received was a few for ipilimumab and under 10 for nivolumab. The intent-to-treat population of the trial was made up of 35 to 45 patients. The DLBCL cohort included primary refractory and relapsed disease, with 18-month progression-free survival of about 86% and 27% respectively. Patients with high-risk diffuse large B cell lymphoma, mature T cell lymphoma, or multiple myeloma undergoing autologous transplant were enrolled in the trial.

Summary of the overall study and its limitations: The authors concluded that combined checkpoint inhibition appeared tolerable when used as consolidation after transplant. The authors stated that profiles of the T cell receptor repertoire, regulatory T cell phenotype and gut microbiota provided a biologic rationale for studying this approach further.

Comments on this clone: What this receptor recognizes is not known. Base qualities are not at hand, and no much larger clone is one base apart.

The CDR3 goes from the cysteine to the phenylalanine over 15 residues. Of all the DNA, just the CDR3 is kept, 45 bases in frame from base 1. CDR1 and CDR2 are read off the germline V gene (reference sequence) as MNHEY and SMNVEV. Here V drops 6 bases and J drops 8 bases, and the junction holds 10 bases not matched to any gene. Ipilimumab was given at 1 mg/kg intravenously on day 1 of selected weeks, and checkpoint therapy started 14 to 28 days after autologous transplant. Nivolumab was administered at 3 mg/kg intravenously on day 1 of weeks 1, 4, 7, 10, and every two weeks through week 26. The study was a Phase Ib clinical trial testing combined checkpoint inhibition with ipilimumab and nivolumab as consolidation after autologous stem cell transplantation. Library preparation was by the immunoSEQ multiplex PCR assay. TCRdb re-hosts the immuneACCESS table, in-frame sequences only. Its copies lack some clones; in the studies checked, an unresolved V gene accounts for under half of them, and the cause for the rest is not known. For this sample the table gives 9,500 to 15,000 clones, of which about 70% were detected only once. The top ten clonotypes cover about 28% of the sample.

This TCR came from a male donor with diffuse large B-cell lymphoma. Sequencing was performed on PBMCs, taken in a trial of ipilimumab plus nivolumab as post-transplant consolidation. The chain links TRBV27 with TRBJ1-6, with TRBD1 identical over 7 junction bases. The DNA sequence is TGTGCCAGCAGACAAATGGGACAGTCCGATTCACCCCTCCACTTT. It is translated as CASRQMGQSDSPLHF.